The T cell receptor (beta chain) described here comes from a study of T cells after yellow fever vaccination. Whole-study findings and limits: Post-booster repertoires again held most primary-vaccination clones (96% CD4, around 90% CD8).

Trimming took 6 bases from V and 5 from J; bases not matched to a gene: 13. This CDR3 contains 15 residues. CDR1 SGHTA and CDR2 FQGNSA come from the germline V gene. One entry per CDR3 protein results from TCRdb running MiXCR on the 5' RACE reads. The data contain some 80,000 distinct CDR3 sequences, roughly 15% of them seen just once; the ten biggest clones take up around 24%. This clonotype originated in a man between 18 and 35 years old who received the YFV17D yellow fever vaccine. The rearrangement uses TRBV7-2 and TRBJ2-7; 7 bases match TRBD1. The source was CD8+ T cells not binding an NS4B(214-222) dextramer, sorted from PBMCs, collected roughly 23 days after the first yellow fever vaccination. The CDR3, as DNA: TGTGCCAGCAGTCTTTTTGGACAGGTAGGAAACGAGCAGTACTTC. This gives the protein CASSLFGQVGNEQYF. Filled out from reference TRBV7-2 and TRBJ2-7, the complete variable domain reads GAGVSQSPSNKVTEKGKDVELRCDPISGHTALYWYRQSLGQGLEFLIYFQGNSAPDKSGLPSDRFSAERTGGSVSTLTIQRTQQEDSAVYLCASSLFGQVGNEQYFGPGTRLTVT.